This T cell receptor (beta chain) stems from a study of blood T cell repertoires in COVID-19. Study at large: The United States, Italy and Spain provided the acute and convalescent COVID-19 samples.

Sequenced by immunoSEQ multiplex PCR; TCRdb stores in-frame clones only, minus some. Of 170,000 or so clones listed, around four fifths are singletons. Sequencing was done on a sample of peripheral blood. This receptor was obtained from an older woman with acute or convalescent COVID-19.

The CDR3 loop reads CASSPGGDMYNEQFF. As DNA, the CDR3 is TGTGCCAGCAGCCCCGGGGGGGATATGTACAATGAGCAGTTCTTC. The chain couples TRBV11-2 to TRBJ2-1; 8 bases are a match to TRBD2. Trimming removed 5 bases from V and 4 bases from J; junction bases left unmatched: 7. Looked up from germline, CDR1 is SGHAT and CDR2 is FQNNGV. The CDR3 has 15 amino acids. The whole variable domain, filled in from reference TRBV11-2 and TRBJ2-1, reads EAGVAQSPRYKIIEKRQSVAFWCNPISGHATLYWYQQILGQGPKLLIQFQNNGVVDDSQLPKDRFSAERLKGVDSTLKIQPAKLEDSAVYLCASSPGGDMYNEQFFGPGTRLTVL.